The 12 T cell receptor beta chains reported below all come from one sample, sequenced in a study of cytomegalovirus exposure and HLA in healthy donors. The PCR had 60 Vbeta and 13 Jbeta primers. Here immunoSEQ multiplex PCR was the method, and the copy in TCRdb shows in-frame clones only, minus some. This table holds 250,000 to 350,000 clones, around 66% found once. The material sequenced was PBMCs. These receptors were obtained from a female donor in good health and CMV-seronegative.

V and J are TRBV6-5 and TRBJ1-4; D ambiguous. This CDR3 region has 13 residues. V lost 0 bases and J lost 11, with 10 bases in between. CDR1 is MNHEY, CDR2 SVGAGI, per germline. The CDR3 DNA follows: TGTGCCAGCAGTTACTCCAGTGGAGGGAAACTGTTTTTT. Translating it yields CASSYSSGGKLFF.

This sequence joins TRBV28 and TRBJ2-7; D remains unclear. The CDR3 contains 16 residues. V was pared by 4 bases and J by 2 bases, with 18 bases between. The germline V gene encodes CDR1 MDHEN and CDR2 SYDVKM. The CDR3 here is CASSSSERLLTYEQYF. CDR3 DNA: TGTGCCAGCAGTTCCAGCGAGAGACTCCTAACCTACGAGCAGTACTTC.

The rearrangement uses TRBV14 and TRBJ2-2; 8 nucleotides align to TRBD2. Germline V CDR1 and CDR2: SGHDN, FVKESK. The CDR3 is made up of 16 amino acids. V lost 3 bases, J lost 6 bases, and 9 bases stayed unmatched. The CDR3: CASSHPGLGQSGELFF. As DNA, the CDR3 is TGTGCCAGCAGCCACCCGGGACTAGGGCAATCCGGGGAGCTGTTTTTT.

J is TRBJ2-7 and V is TRBV10-3; D may be TRBD1 (6 bases). The V gene lost 6 bases and the J gene lost 2 bases, with 8 bases spanning the gap. Germline CDR1 reads ENHRY; CDR2 reads SYGVKD. This CDR3 comprises 12 residues. The CDR3 DNA sequence: TGTGCCATCAGACAGGGAACCTACGAGCAGTACTTC. Residues: CAIRQGTYEQYF.

This chain joins TRBV4-1 and TRBJ2-1, with TRBD2 matching 10 bases. The germline CDR1 and CDR2 sequences are MGHRA and YSYEKL. CDR3 length: 15 residues. V trimming: 7 bases; J trimming: 5 bases; junction bases outside the gene matches: 8. The CDR3 reads CASTLLAGVDNEQFF. CDR3 in DNA: TGCGCCAGCACCCTTCTAGCGGGAGTCGACAATGAGCAGTTCTTC.

The sample holds a few counts of this clone. The chain recombines TRBV5-4 with TRBJ2-3; maybe TRBD2 (6 bases). V was cut by 5 bases and J by 3 bases, with 22 bases left in between. CDR1 and CDR2 from the germline V gene are SGHNT and YYREEE (reference sequence). The CDR3 is made up of 17 amino acids. For the CDR3, the DNA is TGTGCCAGCAGTCCTGATCGTCCGGGACTGGTTACAGATACGCAGTATTTT. It encodes CASSPDRPGLVTDTQYF.

This clone has only a few counts. This rearrangement joins TRBV6-5 to TRBJ1-4; TRBD1 is a possible D gene (5 bases). The germline V gene encodes CDR1 MNHEY and CDR2 SVGAGI. V lost 2 bases and J 8 bases, leaving 12 bases between the germline ends. The CDR3 extends over 14 amino acids. CDR3 protein: CASSYGADWEKLFF. The CDR3 bases are TGTGCCAGCAGTTACGGGGCAGACTGGGAAAAACTGTTTTTT.

Comments on this clone: Other DNA sequences in this specimen translate into the identical CDR3. This chain uses TRBV28 with TRBJ2-5; TRBD1 aligns across 9 bases. The germline gives CDR1 MDHEN, CDR2 SYDVKM. The CDR3 runs 13 residues. The V segment lost 6 bases and the J segment 4 bases; nucleotides outside the gene matches: 3. CDR3 in amino acids: CASSLTGGETQYF. CDR3 nucleotides: TGTGCCAGCAGCCTGACAGGGGGAGAGACCCAGTACTTC.

J is TRBJ2-5 and V is TRBV6-5; D uncertain. Gene TRBJ2-7 matches the end of the DNA better, so the J call may be wrong. CDR1 and CDR2 (germline): MNHEY, SVGAGI. The CDR3 length is 15 residues. In DNA, the CDR3 is TGTGCCAGCAGTTACTCTCCAGCGCCGACCTACGAGCAGTACTTC. It yields the protein CASSYSPAPTYEQYF.

V is TRBV6-1 and J is TRBJ1-3, with TRBD1 identical over 8 bases. The V gene end was trimmed by 8 bases and the J gene end by 6 bases; junction bases not matched to a gene: 9. The CDR3 consists of 14 residues. Germline values: CDR1 MNHNS, CDR2 SASEGT. The CDR3 spells CASPHTGGENTIYF. The CDR3 bases are TGTGCCAGCCCCCACACAGGGGGAGAAAACACCATATATTTT.

The CDR3 DNA reads as TGCGCCAGCACAGGTGAAGCCTACGAGCAGTACTTC. It yields the protein CASTGEAYEQYF. The chain carries TRBV5-1 and TRBJ2-5, with D unclear. The J call may be wrong; the DNA end is better matched by TRBJ2-7. CDR1 and CDR2 (germline): SGHRS, YFSETQ. This CDR3 has 12 residues.

The chain is built from TRBV15 and TRBJ1-1, with D maybe TRBD1 (6 bases). This CDR3 contains 16 residues. V was clipped by 4 bases and J by 1 base, with 16 bases between them. Germline V gene lookup returns CDR1 LNHNV and CDR2 YYDKDF (reference sequence). The DNA for the CDR3 is TGTGCCACCAGCACCGACAGGAGACGCCAGAACACTGAAGCTTTCTTT. Translating gives CATSTDRRRQNTEAFF.